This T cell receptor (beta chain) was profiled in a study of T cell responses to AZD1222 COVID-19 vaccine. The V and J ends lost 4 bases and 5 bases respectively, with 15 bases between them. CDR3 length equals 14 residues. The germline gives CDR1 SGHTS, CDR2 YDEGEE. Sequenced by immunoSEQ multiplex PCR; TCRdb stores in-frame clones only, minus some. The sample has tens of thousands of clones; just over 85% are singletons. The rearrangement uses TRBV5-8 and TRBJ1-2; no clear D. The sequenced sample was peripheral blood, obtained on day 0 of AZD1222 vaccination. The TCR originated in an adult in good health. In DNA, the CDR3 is TGTGCCAGCAGCCGGCTCGGGGTAGGGTATGGCTACACCTTC. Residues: CASSRLGVGYGYTF.